This record looks at one T cell receptor (beta chain) sequence and its context. Its cognate antigen has yet to be identified. The input lacks base qualities; no much larger clone sits a single base away. Per the germline V gene (reference sequence), LNHDA is the CDR1 and SQIVND is the CDR2. CDR3 length: 17 amino acids, cysteine to phenylalanine. The kept DNA is CDR3 alone, 51 bases in frame from the first base. Trimming costs V 0 bases and J 0 bases, and their ends lie 12 bases apart. The cohort consisted of approximately 690 healthy bone marrow donors. At the time of sampling, all cohort members were nominally healthy, though unrecorded immune exposures were likely present. The donor was CMV seronegative and was included in the group of about 400 seronegative cohort members. Every donor gave a peripheral blood sample, and the peripheral blood mononuclear cells from that sample were used for TCR beta sequencing. The Qiagen DNeasy Blood Extraction Kit was used to extract genomic DNA from the blood cell samples.

The library was made by the immunoSEQ multiplex PCR assay. For the multiplex PCR, a mixture combining 60 forward primers for TCR Vbeta segments and 13 reverse primers for TCR Jbeta segments was used. Amplification of the CDR3 region of rearranged TCR beta genes was performed with a multiplex PCR assay on genomic DNA. Amplified TCR beta libraries were sequenced as 87-base-pair reads on the Illumina HiSeq System. Turning to the authors' computational methods: A later analysis counted approximately 74 million unique TCR beta chains across the 640 or so repertoires, and about 10 million of these chains were shared by at least two donors. Raw reads were error-corrected and collapsed into unique sequences by a nearest-neighbor algorithm in which closely related sequences were merged to remove PCR and sequencing errors. Alignment of CDR3 sequences to IMGT reference sequences was used to assign V, D and J gene segments. Each retained sequence needed at least a six-nucleotide match to both a V gene segment and a J gene segment. Rearrangements were classified as productive when the CDR3 lacked stop codons and remained in frame with V and J, and all other rearrangements were classified as non-productive. CDR3 was defined by IMGT convention, running from the second conserved V-encoded cysteine to the conserved J-encoded phenylalanine. Sequences without an unambiguous match to a single V gene segment were excluded from the earlier analysis of approximately 600 of the donors. An earlier analysis of approximately 590 of the donors classified V segments as functional when productive rearrangements were above 56.7% and as segregating when the standard deviation between donors was above 5%. To diagnose cytomegalovirus status from the catalog of TCR beta chain sequences, a statistical classification framework was built. In a later analysis, V and J genes were assigned by comparing TCR nucleotide sequences against IMGT/GENE-DB human TR gene sequences. The TCRdist pipeline was used in a later analysis to assign CDR3 sequences and most-parsimonious VDJ recombination scenarios. In a later analysis, each TCR beta chain was defined by its CDR3 amino acid sequence together with its V-gene family, and reads without a unique V-gene family were excluded. As a way to deal with suspected cross-contamination and a sequencing artifact, a later analysis dropped over 550 nucleotide sequences that were highly shared and had low generation probability. In a later analysis, a clonal expansion index for each public chain was calculated from normalized within-repertoire ranks of inferred template counts. In a later analysis, generation probabilities were computed with a VDJ recombination model fitted to out-of-frame rearrangements, and the resulting probabilities were checked against IGoR. A later analysis scored TCR-TCR, TCR-HLA and TCR-CMV co-occurrence with hypergeometric tests, applying a repertoire-size bias correction to TCR pairs. In a later analysis, false discovery rates were estimated by permuting HLA or CMV assignments 20 times. A later analysis grouped co-occurring TCRs with DBSCAN, adding TCRdist sequence similarity when clustering within HLA-allele-positive subsets. Repertoires with fewer than 30,000 or more than 120,000 public chains were left out of co-occurrence clustering, as were five repertoires with anomalous nucleotide sharing. Imported from immuneACCESS, the table was reduced by TCRdb to in-frame sequences with V and J called. These copies leave out some clones; in studies compared against another copy, an unresolved V gene accounts for under half, and the cause of the remainder is not known. V, J and clone size are taken as reported in that table, and D and trimming were inferred from the DNA itself. The sample table contains about 150,000 clones; only one count was recorded for roughly 82% of them. More than 3% of the sample lies in the top ten.

These data belong to a study of cytomegalovirus exposure and HLA in healthy donors (dated by TCRdb to the late 2010s). Broadly, across the study: According to an earlier analysis of a few hundred of the donors, about 170 million T cells yielded 90 million to 140 million unique TCR beta sequences and about 300 Gb of sequence data. Alongside the repertoire data, information on donor age, sex, ethnicity and CMV serostatus was compiled. Among about 360 genotyped donors of the cohort, an average of approximately 240,000 unique TCR beta nucleotide sequences were sequenced per donor, approximately 20% of them non-productive. The study profiled the T cell repertoires of approximately 700 subjects by immunosequencing and related them to cytomegalovirus serostatus. A later genetic analysis used genome-wide SNP genotypes for 398 of the 666 donors, treating that subset as a discovery cohort. An early release that covered approximately 600 HLA-typed donors contained approximately 300 gigabases of sequencing data and 80 million or so unique TCR sequences. To predict cytomegalovirus infection status, the study brought together high-throughput TCR immunosequencing, statistical association of individual TCRs with disease status, and machine learning. Every discovery cohort repertoire had been produced on one sequencing platform. Class I and class II HLA loci were covered by the typing at four-digit resolution. In addition to the first cohort of hundreds of subjects, a separate validation cohort of 130 or so different subjects was used. Rather than using new phenotypic data, the later analysis identified candidate immune exposures from TCR beta sequences and from how often those sequences occurred across donors. An earlier analysis of about 620 of the donors applied high-throughput TCR beta sequencing to assess whether each TCR beta V gene segment acted as functional or pseudogenic. The aim of the study was to test whether cataloging public T cell receptors could identify signatures of past pathogen exposure. A later analysis re-examined previously published TCR beta repertoires from 600 to 700 donors and added high-resolution HLA genotyping to investigate patterns of TCR occurrence. Typing coverage differed by locus: A, B, C, DRB1 and DQB1 were typed in roughly 620-630 donors, DQA1 in about 560, DPA1 in around 580, and DPB1 in 400 to 490. Four or five DR-DQ haplotypes were handled as single units for association and clustering because linkage in the cohort was strong. Of the roughly 400 genotyped donors, less than 90% were placed in the genetic ancestry cluster associated with self-reported Caucasian donors.

The investigation overall reported the following: The authors suggested that the approach could potentially be generalized to other disease states and immunological phenotypes. V-gene and J-gene trimming of TCR beta chains was associated with a missense DCLRE1C variant in a later genetic analysis, and the association was replicated in an independent cohort. In an earlier analysis of around 500 of the donors, most TCR beta V segments appeared in productive rearrangements about 87% or about 30% of the time, broadly matching IMGT annotations. A later analysis found that most CMV-associated TCR beta chains appeared HLA-restricted, with HLA associations seemingly driven largely by CMV exposure. In a later genetic analysis, fewer N-insertions in productive TCRs were reported among donors in an Asian-associated ancestry cluster than the approximately 670-donor mean. A further reported finding was that TCR beta sequences accurately predicted the HLA-A and HLA-B alleles for most subjects in the first cohort. Linkage disequilibrium might explain the correlated functional status among segregating V segments, but an unknown experimental factor could not be excluded. Because the 87-base-pair reads could not distinguish some IMGT-functional V segments, including TRBV6-2 and TRBV6-3, those segments were excluded. In a later analysis, HLA-associated TCR beta chains showed more clonal expansion and lower generation probabilities than non-associated chains that were equally common. The cohort was sequenced for TCR beta chains only, and without alpha or paired-chain data the features that could be detected were limited. In a later analysis, the rate of TCR association differed among HLA loci, with DRB1 alleles having the most associated TCRs and HLA-C alleles having the fewest. Specific HLA alleles were associated with 15,000 to 20,000 TCR beta sequences at a false discovery rate of 0.05 in a later analysis. The earlier analysis of about 600 of the donors excluded roughly 17 rarely observed V segments, including chromosome 9 orphons, because counts were too low. In both the original and validation cohorts, the classifier was reported to diagnose cytomegalovirus status with high specificity and sensitivity. The only immune exposure information available for the cohort was CMV serostatus. A later analysis reported that several top co-occurrence clusters appeared linked to parvovirus B19, influenza, CMV and Epstein-Barr virus. Sequencing depth was assumed to be roughly uniform across donors in the presence/absence analyses, though that assumption may not hold. Three of the identified cytomegalovirus-associated TCR beta chains were confirmed in vitro to be specific for cytomegalovirus antigens. While some public TCRs were present in many individuals, most TCR sequences turned up only very rarely across donors. The study listed 150 to 200 TCR beta chains as associated with cytomegalovirus. When HLA alleles, especially DR and DQ, strongly co-occurred, attributing TCR associations to individual alleles was difficult. A cluster of highly shared sequence variants was judged likely to be a technical artifact of the sequencing pipeline. Because HLA typing was unavailable for some donors at each locus, only the typed subset was used in association tests.

The rearrangement combines TRBV19 with TRBJ2-4; TRBD1 is a weak D gene call, 6 bases matching. Sequenced input: PBMCs. The TCR originated in a male donor in good health and CMV-seronegative. DNA sequence: TGTGCCAGTAGTATAGATCGAGGGGGAGTAGCCAAAAACATTCAGTACTTC. Its amino acids are CASSIDRGGVAKNIQYF.